Shown below are 19 T cell receptor beta chains from a single sample sequenced in a study of cytomegalovirus exposure and HLA in healthy donors. The PCR employed 60 Vbeta primers together with 13 Jbeta primers. The data were produced by immunoSEQ multiplex PCR, yet TCRdb's version contains in-frame clones alone and is incomplete. In the table there are 110,000 or so clones, about 68% of which are singletons. Sequenced input: PBMCs. These receptors came from a woman aged 40 to 50 in good health and CMV-seropositive.

The rearrangement uses TRBV7-9 and TRBJ1-5; D unclear. The CDR3 length is 15 residues. Germline V CDR1 and CDR2: SEHNR, FQNEAQ (reference sequence). V dropped 5 bases and J dropped 4 bases, with 15 bases sitting between them. The CDR3 DNA reads TGTGCCAGCAGCGGAGTCGGGTCTGGAAATCAGCCCCAGCATTTT. This sequence encodes CASSGVGSGNQPQHF.

The genes are TRBV27 and TRBJ1-5; 9 bases agree with TRBD1. V shed 6 bases, J shed 5 bases, and the junction held 5 bases outside the gene matches. The CDR3 sequence is 14 residues long. CDR1 is MNHEY, CDR2 SMNVEV, per germline (reference sequence). CDR3: CASRSGTGHQPQHF. The CDR3 DNA sequence: TGTGCCAGCAGGTCCGGGACAGGGCATCAGCCCCAGCATTTT.

This rearrangement joins TRBV9 to TRBJ2-4; 8 bases fit TRBD1. V lost 2 bases to trimming and J lost 7 bases; unmatched junction nucleotides: 5. The CDR3 is 14 amino acids. Germline assignment: CDR1 SGDLS and CDR2 YYNGEE. The CDR3 nucleotides read TGTGCCAGCAGCGTCCAGGGGGCTCGGAACATTCAGTACTTC. It specifies CASSVQGARNIQYF. The full variable domain, its missing parts supplied by reference TRBV9 and TRBJ2-4, is DSGVTQTPKHLITATGQRVTLRCSPRSGDLSVYWYQQSLDQGLQFLIQYYNGEERAKGNILERFSAQQFPDLHSELNLSSLELGDSALYFCASSVQGARNIQYFGAGTRLSVL.

The V call is TRBV4-2, the J call TRBJ2-1; D may be TRBD2 (5 bases). The V end was cut by 0 bases, the J end by 6 bases, with 12 bases between. Germline V gives CDR1 LGHNA, CDR2 YNFKEQ. The CDR3 is 15 amino acids. In DNA form, the CDR3 reads TGTGCCAGCAGCCAAGAGGGGAGATTAAGCAATGAGCAGTTCTTC. Translating it yields CASSQEGRLSNEQFF.

The chain uses TRBV9 and TRBJ1-5; D call uncertain. CDR3 length: 14 amino acids. V lost 0 bases and J 1 base, leaving 5 bases between the germline ends. Germline lookup yields CDR1 SGDLS and CDR2 YYNGEE. The chain's CDR3 is CASSVDSSNQPQHF. The CDR3 DNA reads as TGTGCCAGCAGCGTAGATTCGAGCAATCAGCCCCAGCATTTT.

The V call is TRBV5-1, the J call TRBJ2-5; tentatively, D is TRBD2 (5 bases). Per the germline V gene, CDR1 is SGHRS and CDR2 is YFSETQ. CDR3 length: 15 amino acids. Trimming pared 2 bases from V and 3 bases from J, leaving 14 bases between. The CDR3 protein is CASSFTLDWKETQYF. The CDR3 coding sequence is TGCGCCAGCAGCTTTACTCTGGACTGGAAAGAGACCCAGTACTTC. The variable domain in full, completed from reference TRBV5-1 and TRBJ2-5, reads KAGVTQTPRYLIKTRGQQVTLSCSPISGHRSVSWYQQTPGQGLQFLFEYFSETQRNKGNFPGRFSGRQFSNSRSEMNVSTLELGDSALYLCASSFTLDWKETQYFGPGTRLLVL.

The CDR3 sequence: CASSSWTGPNYGYTF. The CDR3 DNA is TGTGCCAGCAGTTCCTGGACAGGGCCCAACTATGGCTACACCTTC. The J gene is TRBJ1-2, the V gene TRBV6-5; TRBD1 aligns across 8 bases. Germline V gene lookup returns CDR1 MNHEY and CDR2 SVGAGI. There are 15 residues in the CDR3. The ends lost 4 bases at V and 2 bases at J; junction bases unmatched: 6.

The chain is built from TRBV6-5 and TRBJ2-2, with D possibly matching TRBD2 (6 bases). The CDR3 is made up of 14 amino acids. V lost 2 bases and J lost 3, with 7 bases in between. In germline, CDR1 is MNHEY, CDR2 SVGAGI. The CDR3 protein is CASSYGGYTGELFF. The CDR3 nucleotides read TGTGCCAGCAGTTACGGGGGGTACACCGGGGAGCTGTTTTTT.

The V gene is TRBV5-6, the J gene TRBJ2-2; possibly TRBD2 for D (5 bases). Germline CDR1 is SGHDT and CDR2 is YYEEEE. The V end was cut by 4 bases, the J end by 6 bases, with 19 bases between. The CDR3 consists of 16 residues. The CDR3 nucleotides are TGTGCCAGCAGCCCGACCGGGATATGGTCCGCCGGGGAGCTGTTTTTT. Amino acids: CASSPTGIWSAGELFF.

The V and J genes are TRBV18 and TRBJ1-4; D is unresolved. This CDR3 contains 13 residues. Trimming stripped 6 bases from V and 5 bases from J, with 10 bases between. CDR1 KGHSH and CDR2 LQKENI come from the germline V gene. The CDR3 sequence is CASSLGLNEKLFF. The CDR3 nucleotides are TGTGCCAGCTCCCTGGGCTTAAATGAAAAACTGTTTTTT.

V is TRBV7-2 and J is TRBJ1-2, with D possibly matching TRBD1 (6 bases). Trimming took 1 base from V and 2 from J, leaving 8 bases between them. CDR1 is SGHTA and CDR2 is FQGNSA in the germline V gene. CDR3 length: 14 amino acids. The CDR3 spells CASSLVQGNYGYTF. In DNA, the CDR3 is TGTGCCAGCAGCTTAGTACAGGGAAACTATGGCTACACCTTC.

This clone was counted once. V is TRBV5-1 and J is TRBJ2-2; TRBD1 matches at 7 bases. With V trimmed by 4 bases and J by 1 base, 4 bases remained unmatched. Germline CDR1 reads SGHRS; CDR2 reads YFSETQ. The CDR3 extends over 15 amino acids. The CDR3 DNA is TGCGCCAGCAGCAACCGGACAGGGAACACCGGGGAGCTGTTTTTT. This gives the protein CASSNRTGNTGELFF.

As regards this clone: This CDR3 is also generated by other DNA sequences in the sample. The V and J genes are TRBV29-1 and TRBJ1-1, with D maybe TRBD1 (5 bases). Per germline, CDR1 SQVTM and CDR2 ANQGSEA. V was cut by 6 bases and J by 7 bases, with 9 bases left in between. The CDR3 sequence is 10 residues long. The CDR3 reads CSVQTVEAFF. CDR3 DNA sequence: TGCAGCGTGCAGACAGTTGAAGCTTTCTTT.

The genes are TRBV7-9 and TRBJ2-7, with 7 bases lining up with TRBD2. CDR1 and CDR2 (germline): SEHNR, FQNEAQ (reference sequence). The CDR3 is 14 amino acids. V dropped 10 bases and J dropped 2; count of bases not matched to a gene: 11. The CDR3 region has the DNA TGTGCCATAACACGAGCTAGCGGCGCCTACGAGCAGTACTTC. Amino acids: CAITRASGAYEQYF.

V and J are TRBV5-6 and TRBJ1-2, with D hard to call. This CDR3 spans 14 amino acids. Trimming pared 5 bases from V and 3 bases from J, leaving 14 bases between. The V gene's germline CDR1 is SGHDT and CDR2 YYEEEE. The CDR3 DNA reads TGTGCCAGCAGTAGGTGGGAGAACTACTATGGCTACACCTTC. As protein: CASSRWENYYGYTF.

The chain uses TRBV4-3 and TRBJ2-4; 8 nucleotides line up with TRBD1. CDR3 length: 19 residues. Germline lookup yields CDR1 LGHNA and CDR2 YSLEER. V was pared by 0 bases and J by 0 bases, with 10 bases of the junction left unmatched. CDR3 region: CASSQEWGTGGLAKNIQYF. The CDR3 DNA is TGCGCCAGCAGCCAAGAGTGGGGGACAGGAGGACTAGCCAAAAACATTCAGTACTTC.

About this clone itself: A junction boundary mismatches the germline segment, possibly from a read error. The chain links TRBV4-1 to TRBJ1-1, with TRBD1 matching over 7 bases. This CDR3 region has 15 residues. The germline V gene has CDR1 MGHRA and CDR2 YSYEKL. CDR3 DNA sequence: TGCGTCAGCAGCCAATCGACAGGGTTTCAGACTGAAGCTTTCTTT. It specifies CVSSQSTGFQTEAFF.

V gene TRBV7-8 combines with J gene TRBJ2-1; 10 bases are a match to TRBD2. CDR3 length equals 15 residues. Germline V gives CDR1 SGHVS, CDR2 FQNEAQ. After removal of 2 bases from V and 7 bases from J, the junction contained 5 bases not matched to a gene. CDR3 in amino acids: CASSLLSSGGNEQFF. In nucleotides, the CDR3 is TGTGCCAGCAGCTTACTCTCTAGCGGGGGTAATGAGCAGTTCTTC.

A single count supports this clone. V usage is TRBV5-1 and J usage is TRBJ2-1, with TRBD1 as a possible D gene (7 bases). The CDR3 extends over 18 amino acids. Trimming took 3 bases from V and 3 from J, leaving 22 bases between them. The germline V gene has CDR1 SGHRS and CDR2 YFSETQ. CDR3 sequence reads: CASSYRGGGGSGYNEQFF. CDR3 coding DNA: TGCGCCAGCAGCTATAGAGGGGGCGGTGGTAGCGGCTACAATGAGCAGTTCTTC.